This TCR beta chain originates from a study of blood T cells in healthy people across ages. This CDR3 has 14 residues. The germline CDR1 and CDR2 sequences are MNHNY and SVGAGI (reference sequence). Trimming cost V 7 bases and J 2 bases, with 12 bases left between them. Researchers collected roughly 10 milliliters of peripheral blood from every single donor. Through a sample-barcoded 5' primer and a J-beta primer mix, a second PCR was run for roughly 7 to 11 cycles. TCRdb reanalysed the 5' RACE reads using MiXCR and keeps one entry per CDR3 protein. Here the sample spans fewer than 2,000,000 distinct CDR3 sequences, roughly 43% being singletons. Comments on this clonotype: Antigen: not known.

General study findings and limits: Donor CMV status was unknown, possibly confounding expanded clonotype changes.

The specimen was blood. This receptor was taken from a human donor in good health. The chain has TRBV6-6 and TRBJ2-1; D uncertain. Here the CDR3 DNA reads TGTGCCAGCACTCCGGGTCAAACCTACAATGAGCAGTTCTTC. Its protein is CASTPGQTYNEQFF.